The 25 T cell receptor beta chains below all came from one sample that was sequenced in a study of prognosis after radiotherapy for stage I lung cancer (dated by TCRdb to 2020 to 2022). The sequencing machine was an Illumina HiSeq 3000. Two rounds of multiplex PCR were performed to amplify the TCR beta CDR3 region from genomic DNA. The first PCR round used primers specific to each TRBV and TRBJ gene, and the primer sequences were filed in Chinese patent CN105087789A. TCRdb handled the public reads itself, with Q25 trimming in fastp and clone calling in MiXCR, and kept productive beta chains. Rows with one shared CDR3 protein collapse into an entry with the most common genes and DNA. The sample includes about 36,000 distinct CDR3 sequences, with 34% observed a single time. The ten largest account for 15% to 20% of the sample. The input for sequencing was PBMCs, taken before or after stereotactic body radiation therapy (not recorded which). These receptors all come from a donor aged 50 or older with non-small cell lung cancer.

This clonotype is classed as medium-sized. The J gene is TRBJ1-2, the V gene TRBV5-1; the D is unclear. V lost 0 bases to trimming and J lost 4 bases, with 13 bases between them. Germline V gene data show CDR1 as SGHRS and CDR2 as YFSETQ. This CDR3 is 15 amino acids long. In DNA form, the CDR3 reads TGCGCCAGCAGCTTGGCTCGGGATGTGCGCTATGGCTACACCTTC. Translated: CASSLARDVRYGYTF. Full variable domain (rest looked up from reference TRBV5-1 and TRBJ1-2): KAGVTQTPRYLIKTRGQQVTLSCSPISGHRSVSWYQQTPGQGLQFLFEYFSETQRNKGNFPGRFSGRQFSNSRSEMNVSTLELGDSALYLCASSLARDVRYGYTFGSGTRLTVV.

By its share, this clonotype is medium-sized (0.01 to 0.1%). The chain uses TRBV20-1 and TRBJ1-2; D unclear. The CDR3 totals 13 residues. Trimming cost V 4 bases and J 6 bases, with 15 bases left between them. The germline V gene encodes CDR1 DFQATT and CDR2 SNEGSKA (reference sequence). The CDR3 nucleotides are TGCAGTGCTACTCCCCTATACCTCCATGGCTACACCTTC. This codes for CSATPLYLHGYTF.

This clonotype appeared many times. The rearrangement joins TRBV19 to TRBJ2-1; D may match TRBD1 or TRBD2 (6 bases each). The V end was cut by 6 bases, the J end by 8 bases, with 17 bases between. This CDR3 has 14 residues. Germline V CDR1 and CDR2: LNHDA, SQIVND (reference sequence). In nucleotides, the CDR3 is TGTGCCAGTAGCCGACTAGGGGGGTATGATGAGCAGTTCTTC. This sequence encodes CASSRLGGYDEQFF.

This clonotype was observed at least ten times. The chain couples TRBV18 to TRBJ1-1; D gene uncertain. Trimming removed 3 bases from V and 1 base from J, with 9 bases in between. The CDR3 loop spans 14 amino acids. Germline-derived CDR1 and CDR2 are KGHSH and LQKENI. CDR3 in amino acids: CASSPGHENTEAFF. The CDR3 bases are TGTGCCAGCTCACCCGGGCATGAGAACACTGAAGCTTTCTTT. The full variable domain, rest sourced from reference TRBV18 and TRBJ1-1, is NAGVMQNPRHLVRRRGQEARLRCSPMKGHSHVYWYRQLPEEGLKFMVYLQKENIIDESGMPKERFSAEFPKEGPSILRIQQVVRGDSAAYFCASSPGHENTEAFFGQGTRLTVV.

This clonotype was counted at least ten times. The chain uses TRBV5-1 and TRBJ2-7, with no clear D. Germline lookup yields CDR1 SGHRS and CDR2 YFSETQ. V lost 2 bases and J 5 bases, leaving 14 bases between the germline ends. This CDR3 has 14 amino acids. The CDR3: CASSLAIGSHEQYF. The CDR3 nucleotides read TGCGCCAGCAGCTTAGCCATCGGCAGCCACGAGCAGTACTTC.

This clonotype came up many times. V is TRBV7-8 and J is TRBJ1-1, with TRBD1 as a possible D gene (6 bases). This CDR3 spans 16 amino acids. In germline, CDR1 is SGHVS, CDR2 FQNEAQ. V shed 1 base and J shed 3 bases, with 15 bases lying between them. The CDR3 DNA sequence: TGTGCCAGCAGCTTAGGGTCCAGGGGTCGGGACACTGAAGCTTTCTTT. It translates to CASSLGSRGRDTEAFF.

Many counts were recorded for this clonotype. The V and J genes are TRBV11-2 and TRBJ2-7; 7 nucleotides agree with TRBD1. Germline V gene data show CDR1 as SGHAT and CDR2 as FQNNGV. The CDR3 is 14 amino acids. V lost 5 bases to trimming and J lost 5 bases; unmatched junction nucleotides: 9. CDR3 in amino acids: CASSPDRIFNEQYF. The CDR3, as DNA: TGTGCCAGCAGCCCGGACAGGATTTTTAACGAGCAGTACTTC.

This clonotype was counted ten times or more. V gene TRBV6-1 combines with J gene TRBJ1-2; no clear D. The germline V and J ends were trimmed by 0 bases and 2 bases, with 13 bases remaining between them. Germline loops: CDR1 MNHNS, CDR2 SASEGT. CDR3 size: 16 residues. CDR3 sequence: CASSEALVTGNYGYTF. The CDR3 region has the DNA TGTGCCAGCAGTGAAGCGCTAGTGACGGGAAACTATGGCTACACCTTC.

V and J are TRBV7-9 and TRBJ2-7; TRBD2 matches at 9 bases. The V gene end was trimmed by 8 bases and the J gene end by 3 bases; junction bases not matched to a gene: 8. The germline V gene encodes CDR1 SEHNR and CDR2 FQNEAQ (reference sequence). The CDR3 runs 14 residues. The CDR3 sequence: CASALRGGLYEQYF. CDR3 in DNA: TGTGCCAGCGCATTGCGGGGGGGCCTCTACGAGCAGTACTTC.

Turning to this clonotype: It may be a read error: a sequence one base away is much more abundant. The chain links TRBV7-9 to TRBJ1-1, with D unresolved. V shed 5 bases and J shed 3 bases, with 16 bases lying between them. CDR3 length: 15 amino acids. Germline values: CDR1 SEHNR, CDR2 FQNEAQ (reference sequence). The CDR3 nucleotides read TGTGCCAGCAGCCCCGTCTGGCCCAAAGACACTGAAGCTTTCTTT. Translated, it gives CASSPVWPKDTEAFF. The whole variable domain, filled in from reference TRBV7-9 and TRBJ1-1, reads DTGVSQNPRHKITKRGQNVTFRCDPISEHNRLYWYRQTLGQGPEFLTYFQNEAQLEKSRLLSDRFSAERPKGSFSTLEIQRTEQGDSAMYLCASSPVWPKDTEAFFGQGTRLTVV.

This clonotype came up many times. The chain uses TRBV7-9 and TRBJ2-7; D is unresolved. CDR3 size: 14 residues. Looked up from germline, CDR1 is SEHNR and CDR2 is FQNEAQ (reference sequence). V was shortened by 5 bases and J by 8 bases, with 19 bases between the two germline ends. In DNA form, the CDR3 reads TGTGCCAGCAGCCGCGACGGTGCTCCTACGAAGCAGTACTTC. Protein product: CASSRDGAPTKQYF.

The rearrangement joins TRBV6-5 to TRBJ1-2, with D maybe TRBD1 (5 bases). The CDR3 totals 15 residues. The V and J ends lost 4 bases and 7 bases respectively, with 19 bases between them. The germline gives CDR1 MNHEY, CDR2 SVGAGI. The CDR3 DNA reads as TGTGCCAGCAGTTCAACGACAGTCTTCGGGGTTGGCTACACCTTC. Amino acid sequence: CASSSTTVFGVGYTF.

J is TRBJ2-5 and V is TRBV27; perhaps TRBD2 as D (6 bases). The CDR3 has 13 amino acids. Germline loops: CDR1 MNHEY, CDR2 SMNVEV (reference sequence). Trimming shortened V by 10 bases and J by 7 bases, and 19 bases separated the two germline ends. The DNA for the CDR3 is TGTGCCACCGAAACTCGGGGAGGTGGGACCCAGTACTTC. Protein: CATETRGGGTQYF.

This clonotype was counted many times. The chain carries TRBV29-1 and TRBJ2-7, with D perhaps TRBD1 (5 bases). From germline, CDR1 is SQVTM and CDR2 ANQGSEA. V lost 0 bases and J 12 bases, leaving 21 bases between the germline ends. The CDR3 consists of 14 residues. CDR3 sequence: CSVEEIVGQTARYF. Written as DNA, the CDR3 is TGCAGCGTTGAAGAAATTGTTGGGCAGACAGCACGGTACTTC.

At least ten counts were recorded for this clonotype. The chain joins TRBV6-1 to TRBJ1-5, with TRBD1 matching over 7 bases. The CDR3 covers 15 residues. CDR1 MNHNS and CDR2 SASEGT come from the germline V gene. V shed 5 bases, J shed 3 bases, and the junction held 7 bases outside the gene matches. The CDR3 DNA is TGTGCCAGCAGTAAAGGGGGGACAGACAATCAGCCCCAGCATTTT. As protein: CASSKGGTDNQPQHF.

This clonotype showed up many times. This rearrangement joins TRBV5-1 to TRBJ1-1; D not certain. The V and J ends lost 0 bases and 8 bases respectively, with 11 bases between them. The CDR3 runs to 13 residues. CDR1 and CDR2 from the germline V gene are SGHRS and YFSETQ. The CDR3 sequence is CASSLGQPEEAFF. CDR3 nucleotide sequence: TGCGCCAGCAGCTTGGGGCAACCCGAGGAAGCTTTCTTT.

In regard to this clonotype: A far larger clone is off by one base, so a read error is likely. V is TRBV27 and J is TRBJ2-7, with TRBD2 matching over 7 bases. The germline V gene has CDR1 MNHEY and CDR2 SMNVEV (reference sequence). The CDR3 consists of 14 residues. The CDR3 nucleotides are TGTGCCAGCAGTTTGGGGGGGAACTCCTACGAGCATTACTTC. Its protein product is CASSLGGNSYEHYF.

V usage is TRBV5-1 and J usage is TRBJ1-3; D is uncertain. CDR3 length equals 14 residues. Germline V CDR1 and CDR2: SGHRS, YFSETQ. V was trimmed by 7 bases and J by 1 base, leaving 12 bases between them. CDR3 residues: CASRDTSSGNTIYF. CDR3 DNA sequence: TGCGCCAGCCGCGACACTTCGTCTGGAAACACCATATATTTT. The whole variable domain, filled in from reference TRBV5-1 and TRBJ1-3, reads KAGVTQTPRYLIKTRGQQVTLSCSPISGHRSVSWYQQTPGQGLQFLFEYFSETQRNKGNFPGRFSGRQFSNSRSEMNVSTLELGDSALYLCASRDTSSGNTIYFGEGSWLTVV.

This clonotype showed up just once. The gene calls are TRBV29-1 and TRBJ2-5; maybe TRBD1 (6 bases). Per germline, CDR1 SQVTM and CDR2 ANQGSEA. The CDR3 sequence is 13 residues long. V was pared by 8 bases and J by 5 bases, with 18 bases between. The CDR3 is CSQGEGVGETQYF. The DNA for the CDR3 is TGCAGCCAGGGAGAGGGGGTTGGTGAGACCCAGTACTTC.

The CDR3 here is CASSQGSALEAFF. The CDR3 DNA is TGTGCCAGCAGTCAGGGCTCGGCGCTTGAAGCTTTCTTT. V and J are TRBV3-1 and TRBJ1-1, with D tentatively TRBD1 (5 bases). The CDR3 runs to 13 residues. Trimming removed 6 bases from V and 7 bases from J, with 15 bases in between. Germline V gene sequence: CDR1 LGHDT, CDR2 YNNKEL (reference sequence).

This clonotype was counted between two and nine times. A much larger clone differs by one base, so this may be a read error. CDR3 protein: CAGRTSGRDNEQFF. The CDR3 region has the DNA TGTGCCGGCAGGACTAGCGGGAGGGACAATGAGCAGTTCTTC. The chain has TRBV2 and TRBJ2-1; 15 nucleotides match TRBD2. Germline CDR1 SNHLY, CDR2 FYNNEI. This CDR3 comprises 14 residues. The whole variable domain, remainder taken from reference TRBV2 and TRBJ2-1, is EPEVTQTPSHQVTQMGQEVILRCVPISNHLYFYWYRQILGQKVEFLVSFYNNEISEKSEIFDDQFSVERPDGSNFTLKIRSTKLEDSAMYFCAGRTSGRDNEQFFGPGTRLTVL.

J is TRBJ2-1 and V is TRBV2, with 7 bases identical to TRBD2. V dropped 2 bases and J dropped 8; count of bases not matched to a gene: 12. CDR3 size: 16 residues. Germline CDR1 reads SNHLY; CDR2 reads FYNNEI. The CDR3 reads CASSEWGTIVLDEQFF. Here the CDR3 DNA reads TGTGCCAGCAGTGAATGGGGGACTATCGTCTTGGATGAGCAGTTCTTC.

This clonotype is classed as medium-sized (0.01 to 0.1%). The V gene is TRBV19, the J gene TRBJ1-5; TRBD1 might be the D (6 bases). Trimming pared 4 bases from V and 6 bases from J, leaving 13 bases between. This CDR3 region has 14 residues. Germline V gives CDR1 LNHDA, CDR2 SQIVND (reference sequence). CDR3 residues: CASSKTGLGQPQHF. CDR3 DNA sequence: TGTGCCAGTAGTAAAACAGGGTTGGGTCAGCCCCAGCATTTT.

This clonotype was detected only a few times. V usage is TRBV5-5 and J usage is TRBJ1-1; 11 bases are shared with TRBD1. The CDR3 loop spans 15 amino acids. V was clipped by 4 bases and J by 1 base; unmatched bases: 3. Germline CDR1 SGHKS, CDR2 YYEKEE (reference sequence). CDR3 sequence (DNA): TGTGCCAGCAGCAGGGGGACAGGGGGGAACACTGAAGCTTTCTTT. Residues: CASSRGTGGNTEAFF. The full variable domain, in which reference TRBV5-5 and TRBJ1-1 provide the parts outside the CDR3, is DAGVTQSPTHLIKTRGQQVTLRCSPISGHKSVSWYQQVLGQGPQFIFQYYEKEERGRGNFPDRFSARQFPNYSSELNVNALLLGDSALYLCASSRGTGGNTEAFFGQGTRLTVV.

This clonotype has only a few counts. The germline gene is not matched at one end of the junction; a read error may be the cause. The CDR3: CASSVGQKYGYTF. The CDR3 bases are TGTGCCAGCAGTGTCGGACAGAAGTATGGTTACACCTTC. The chain employs TRBV6-1 and TRBJ1-2, with D possibly being TRBD1 (6 bases). The CDR3 loop spans 13 amino acids. CDR1 and CDR2 from the germline V gene are MNHNS and SASEGT.